This TCR beta chain was recorded in a study of OX40 agonist ivuxolimab in advanced cancers. Assay: immunoSEQ multiplex PCR; the TCRdb copy retains only in-frame clones and omits some. Among tens of thousands of clones listed, 90% to 95% were seen once. This CDR3 has 17 amino acids. Germline V gene data show CDR1 as SGHAT and CDR2 as FQNNGV. Unmatched junction bases numbered 10, after V lost 0 bases and J lost 3 bases. Patients were excluded for autoimmune disease history or systemic immunosuppression. The source is an adult with an advanced solid tumor such as melanoma, head and neck, liver or kidney cancer. Sequencing was performed on CD4+ or CD8+ T cells sorted from blood, taken in a trial of the OX40 agonist ivuxolimab. The chain has TRBV11-2 and TRBJ2-7; 8 bases fit TRBD2. CDR3 sequence (DNA): TGTGCCAGCAGCTTAGATCTGTATCGGACTAGCAGCTACGAGCAGTACTTC. It is translated as CASSLDLYRTSSYEQYF.